The clone carrying this T cell receptor (beta chain) was picked up a small number of times. This specimen belongs to a study of blood T cells in healthy people across ages. Then a second PCR, running roughly 7 to 11 cycles, was carried out with a sample-barcoded 5' primer and a J-beta primer mix. TCRdb recomputed calls from the 5' RACE reads with MiXCR, one row per CDR3 protein. The sample comprises 650,000 to 1,000,000 distinct CDR3 sequences, more than 35% of which are singletons, and 15% to 20% rests with the top ten. Extracted total RNA amounted to at least 5.5 micrograms for each sample. This TCR was recovered from a man older than 75 in good health. Sequences were obtained from blood.

As DNA, the CDR3 is TGTGCCAGCCTCGACAATTCGGGCGGGGAGCTGTTTTTT. This codes for CASLDNSGGELFF. The chain uses TRBV6-5 and TRBJ2-2; D gene unclear. Trimming removed 8 bases from V and 7 bases from J, with 14 bases in between. CDR1 and CDR2 from the germline V gene are MNHEY and SVGAGI. This CDR3 is built from 13 residues.